The clone carrying this TCR beta chain was picked up one time. With 7 bases clipped from V and 3 bases from J, the junction kept 6 bases outside the gene matches. Germline assignment: CDR1 MNHNS and CDR2 SASEGT. The CDR3 length is 15 residues. Data came from immunoSEQ multiplex PCR; TCRdb stores just in-frame clones and leaves some out. This sample has some 68,000 clones, with approximately 96% found just once. This entry comes from a study of cytomegalovirus exposure and HLA in healthy donors. This rearrangement joins TRBV6-1 to TRBJ1-5; 10 bases are shared with TRBD1. Input material: PBMCs. The clonotype comes from a man younger than 35 in good health and CMV-seronegative. CDR3 sequence reads: CASTRQGAFNQPQHF. The CDR3 region has the DNA TGTGCCAGCACTCGACAGGGGGCCTTCAATCAGCCCCAGCATTTT.